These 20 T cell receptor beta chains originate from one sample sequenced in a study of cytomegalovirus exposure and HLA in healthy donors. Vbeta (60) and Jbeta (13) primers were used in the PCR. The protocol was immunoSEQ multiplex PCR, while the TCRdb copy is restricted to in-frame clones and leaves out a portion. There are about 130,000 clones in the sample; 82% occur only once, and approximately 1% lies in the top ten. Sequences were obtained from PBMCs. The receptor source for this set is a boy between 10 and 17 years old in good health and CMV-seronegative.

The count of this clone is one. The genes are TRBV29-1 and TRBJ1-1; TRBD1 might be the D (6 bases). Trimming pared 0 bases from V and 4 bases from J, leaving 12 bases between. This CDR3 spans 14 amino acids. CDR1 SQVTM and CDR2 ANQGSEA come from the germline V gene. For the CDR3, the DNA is TGCAGCGTTGAAGAACAGAGAGGGGGCACTGAAGCTTTCTTT. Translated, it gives CSVEEQRGGTEAFF.

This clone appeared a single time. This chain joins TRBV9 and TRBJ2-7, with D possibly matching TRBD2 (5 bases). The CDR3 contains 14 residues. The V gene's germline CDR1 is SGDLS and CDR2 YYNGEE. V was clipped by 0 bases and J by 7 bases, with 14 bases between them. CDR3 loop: CASSVAPMPGEQYF. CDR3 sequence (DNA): TGTGCCAGCAGCGTAGCCCCGATGCCGGGAGAGCAGTACTTC. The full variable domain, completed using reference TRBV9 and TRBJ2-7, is DSGVTQTPKHLITATGQRVTLRCSPRSGDLSVYWYQQSLDQGLQFLIQYYNGEERAKGNILERFSAQQFPDLHSELNLSSLELGDSALYFCASSVAPMPGEQYFGPGTRLTVT.

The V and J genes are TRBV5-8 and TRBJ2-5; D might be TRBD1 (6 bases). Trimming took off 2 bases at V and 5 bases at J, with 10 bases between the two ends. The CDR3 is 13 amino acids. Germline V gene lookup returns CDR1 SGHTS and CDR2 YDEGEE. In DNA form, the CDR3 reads TGTGCCAGCAGCTTACAGGGAGCTGAGACCCAGTACTTC. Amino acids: CASSLQGAETQYF. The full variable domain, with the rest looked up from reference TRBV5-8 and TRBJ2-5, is EAGVTQSPTHLIKTRGQQATLRCSPISGHTSVYWYQQALGLGLQFLLWYDEGEERNRGNFPPRFSGRQFPNYSSELNVNALELEDSALYLCASSLQGAETQYFGPGTRLLVL.

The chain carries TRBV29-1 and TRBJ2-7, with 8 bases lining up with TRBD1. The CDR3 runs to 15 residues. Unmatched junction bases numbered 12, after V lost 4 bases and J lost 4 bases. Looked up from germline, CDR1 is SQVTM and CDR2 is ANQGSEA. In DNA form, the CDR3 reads TGCAGCGTTGCTGGACAGGGCTCAACCAGATACGAGCAGTACTTC. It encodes CSVAGQGSTRYEQYF.

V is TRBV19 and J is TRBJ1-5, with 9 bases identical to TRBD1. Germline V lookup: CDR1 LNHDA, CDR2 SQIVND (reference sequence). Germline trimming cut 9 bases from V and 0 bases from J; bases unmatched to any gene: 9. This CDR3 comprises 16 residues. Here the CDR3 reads CARRDGQGHSNQPQHF. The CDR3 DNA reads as TGTGCCAGGAGAGATGGACAGGGGCATAGCAATCAGCCCCAGCATTTT. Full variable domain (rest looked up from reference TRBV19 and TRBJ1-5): DGGITQSPKYLFRKEGQNVTLSCEQNLNHDAMYWYRQDPGQGLRLIYYSQIVNDFQKGDIAEGYSVSREKKESFPLTVTSAQKNPTAFYLCARRDGQGHSNQPQHFGDGTRLSIL.

CDR3 region: CACAGGMNTEAFF. DNA of the CDR3: TGTGCCTGTGCAGGGGGCATGAACACTGAAGCTTTCTTT. J is TRBJ1-1 and V is TRBV30; 8 bases align to TRBD1. Germline V gene lookup returns CDR1 GTSNPN and CDR2 SVGIG (reference sequence). V gave up 6 bases and J gave up 0 bases; unmatched junction bases: 3. The CDR3 totals 13 residues.

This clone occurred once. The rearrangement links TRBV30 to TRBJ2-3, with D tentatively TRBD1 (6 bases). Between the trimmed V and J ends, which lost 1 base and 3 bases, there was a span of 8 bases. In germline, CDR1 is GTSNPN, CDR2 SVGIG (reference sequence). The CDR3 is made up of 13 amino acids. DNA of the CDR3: TGTGCCTGGAGTGAGGGGGAGACAGATACGCAGTATTTT. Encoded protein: CAWSEGETDTQYF.

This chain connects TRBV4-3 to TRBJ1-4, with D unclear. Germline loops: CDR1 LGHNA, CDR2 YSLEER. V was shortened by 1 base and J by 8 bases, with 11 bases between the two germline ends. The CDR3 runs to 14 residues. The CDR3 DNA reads TGCGCCAGCAGCCAAGTCGCCGGGTGGGAAAAACTGTTTTTT. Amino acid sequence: CASSQVAGWEKLFF.

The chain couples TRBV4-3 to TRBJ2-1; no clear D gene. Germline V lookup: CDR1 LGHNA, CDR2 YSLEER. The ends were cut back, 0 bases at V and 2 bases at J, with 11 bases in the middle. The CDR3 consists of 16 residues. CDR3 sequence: CASSQDRSFPYNEQFF. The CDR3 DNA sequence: TGCGCCAGCAGCCAAGATCGTTCCTTCCCCTACAATGAGCAGTTCTTC.

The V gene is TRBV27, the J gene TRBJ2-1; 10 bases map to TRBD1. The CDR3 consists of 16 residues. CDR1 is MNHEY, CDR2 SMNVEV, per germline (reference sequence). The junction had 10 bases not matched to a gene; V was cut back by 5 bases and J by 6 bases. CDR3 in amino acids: CASSPLPGQGPNEQFF. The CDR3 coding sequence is TGTGCCAGCAGTCCACTACCGGGACAGGGGCCCAATGAGCAGTTCTTC.

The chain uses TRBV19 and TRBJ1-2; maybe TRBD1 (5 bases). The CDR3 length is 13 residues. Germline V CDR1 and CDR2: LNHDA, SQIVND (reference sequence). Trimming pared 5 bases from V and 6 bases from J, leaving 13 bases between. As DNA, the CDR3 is TGTGCCAGTAGTCCGCCGGGGGTCAATGGCTACACCTTC. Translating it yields CASSPPGVNGYTF.

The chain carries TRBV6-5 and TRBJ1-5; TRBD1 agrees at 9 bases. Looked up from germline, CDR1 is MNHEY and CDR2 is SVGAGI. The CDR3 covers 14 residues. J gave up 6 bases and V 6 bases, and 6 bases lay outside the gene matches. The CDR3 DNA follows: TGTGCCAGCAGCTCGGGACAGGGCTCTCAGCCCCAGCATTTT. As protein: CASSSGQGSQPQHF.

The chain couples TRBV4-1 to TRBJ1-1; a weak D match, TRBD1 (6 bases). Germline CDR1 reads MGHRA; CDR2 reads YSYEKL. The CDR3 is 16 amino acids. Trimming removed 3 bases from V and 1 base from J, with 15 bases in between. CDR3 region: CASSQPLLTGNTEAFF. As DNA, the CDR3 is TGCGCCAGCAGCCAGCCCCTTTTGACAGGGAACACTGAAGCTTTCTTT.

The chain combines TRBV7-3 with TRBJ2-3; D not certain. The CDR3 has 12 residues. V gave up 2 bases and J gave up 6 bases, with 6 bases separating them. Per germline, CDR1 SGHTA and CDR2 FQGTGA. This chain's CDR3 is CASSLPQDTQYF. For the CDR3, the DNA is TGTGCCAGCAGCTTACCCCAGGATACGCAGTATTTT.

The CDR3 loop reads CASSPGTTNEQFF. The DNA of the CDR3 is TGTGCCAGCAGCCCGGGGACTACCAATGAGCAGTTCTTC. The gene calls are TRBV5-6 and TRBJ2-1; 7 positions match TRBD2. The CDR3 has 13 residues. Germline CDR1 reads SGHDT; CDR2 reads YYEEEE. The V gene end was trimmed by 4 bases and the J gene end by 6 bases; junction bases not matched to a gene: 4. The whole variable domain, remainder taken from reference TRBV5-6 and TRBJ2-1, is DAGVTQSPTHLIKTRGQQVTLRCSPKSGHDTVSWYQQALGQGPQFIFQYYEEEERQRGNFPDRFSGHQFPNYSSELNVNALLLGDSALYLCASSPGTTNEQFFGPGTRLTVL.

The CDR3 spells CASSQIRDYNEQFF. CDR3 bases: TGTGCCAGCAGCCAGATCCGGGACTACAATGAGCAGTTCTTC. The chain uses TRBV5-6 and TRBJ2-1; maybe TRBD2 (5 bases). V was cut by 4 bases and J by 3 bases, with 11 bases left in between. This CDR3 has 14 residues. Germline V CDR1 and CDR2: SGHDT, YYEEEE.

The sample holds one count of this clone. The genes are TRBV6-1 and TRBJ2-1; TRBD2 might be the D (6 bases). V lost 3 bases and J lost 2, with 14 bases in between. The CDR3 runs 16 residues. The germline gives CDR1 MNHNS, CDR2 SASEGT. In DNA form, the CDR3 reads TGTGCCAGCAGTGACGGGAGTGAAGCCCCCTACAATGAGCAGTTCTTC. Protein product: CASSDGSEAPYNEQFF.

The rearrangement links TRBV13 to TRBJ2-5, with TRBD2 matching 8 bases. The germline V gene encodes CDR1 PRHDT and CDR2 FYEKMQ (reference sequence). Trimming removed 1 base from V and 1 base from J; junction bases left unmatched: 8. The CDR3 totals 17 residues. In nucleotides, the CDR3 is TGTGCCAGCAGCTTAGAGGGTCGCGGGGGGATCCAAGAGACCCAGTACTTC. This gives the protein CASSLEGRGGIQETQYF. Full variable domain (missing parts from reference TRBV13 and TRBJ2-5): AAGVIQSPRHLIKEKRETATLKCYPIPRHDTVYWYQQGPGQDPQFLISFYEKMQSDKGSIPDRFSAQQFSDYHSELNMSSLELGDSALYFCASSLEGRGGIQETQYFGPGTRLLVL.

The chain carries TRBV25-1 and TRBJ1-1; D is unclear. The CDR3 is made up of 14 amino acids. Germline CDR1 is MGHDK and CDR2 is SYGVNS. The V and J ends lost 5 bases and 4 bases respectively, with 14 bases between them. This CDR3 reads CASSSRTAATEAFF. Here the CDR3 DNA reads TGTGCCAGCAGTTCTCGGACTGCGGCCACTGAAGCTTTCTTT.

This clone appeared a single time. The CDR3 DNA sequence: TGTGCCAGCAGCCAGAGGACAGGGAACACCGGGGAGCTGTTTTTT. As protein: CASSQRTGNTGELFF. This chain joins TRBV7-8 and TRBJ2-2; 7 nucleotides match TRBD1. From germline, CDR1 is SGHVS and CDR2 FQNEAQ. V shed 5 bases, J shed 1 base, and the junction held 4 bases outside the gene matches. The CDR3 runs 15 residues.